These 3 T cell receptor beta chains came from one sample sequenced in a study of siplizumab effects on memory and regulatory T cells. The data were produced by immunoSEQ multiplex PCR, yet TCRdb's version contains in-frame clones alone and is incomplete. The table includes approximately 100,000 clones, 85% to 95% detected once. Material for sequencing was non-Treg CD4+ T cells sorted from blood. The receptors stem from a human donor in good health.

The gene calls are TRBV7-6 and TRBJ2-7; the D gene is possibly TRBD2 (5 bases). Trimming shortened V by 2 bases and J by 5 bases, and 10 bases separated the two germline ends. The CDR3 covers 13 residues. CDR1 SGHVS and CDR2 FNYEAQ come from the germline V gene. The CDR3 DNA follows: TGTGCCAGCAGCTTATTTTTCGGGGACGAGCAGTACTTC. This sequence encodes CASSLFFGDEQYF.

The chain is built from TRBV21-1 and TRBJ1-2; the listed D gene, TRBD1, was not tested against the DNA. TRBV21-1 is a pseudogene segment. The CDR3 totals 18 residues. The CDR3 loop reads CASSKWGTGPFPSYGYTF. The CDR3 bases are TGTGCCAGCAGCAAATGGGGGACAGGGCCGTTCCCTTCTTATGGCTACACCTTC.

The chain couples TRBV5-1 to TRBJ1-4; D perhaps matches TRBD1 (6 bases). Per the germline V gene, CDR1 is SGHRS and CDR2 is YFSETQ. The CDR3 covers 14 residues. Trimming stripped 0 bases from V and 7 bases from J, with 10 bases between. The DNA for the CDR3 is TGCGCCAGCAGCTTGGACGGGGGCGGTGAAAAACTGTTTTTT. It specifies CASSLDGGGEKLFF.